This TCR beta chain was profiled in a study of blood T cells in healthy people across ages. From germline, CDR1 is SEHNR and CDR2 FQNEAQ (reference sequence). The CDR3 is 13 residues long. Trimming cost V 5 bases and J 3 bases, with 10 bases left between them. This clonotype was detected only a few times. Sample-barcoded 5' priming and a J-beta primer mix drove a second PCR of roughly 6 to 12 cycles. TCRdb reprocessed the 5' RACE reads via MiXCR and lists one record per CDR3 protein. The table shows over 450,000 distinct CDR3 sequences, with nearly 25% occurring only once. The data were also submitted as part of a second study, on T cells of mothers and their children. From that paper: According to the study, all extracted RNA entered cDNA synthesis at around 1.5 ug per 15 ul.

This clonotype was obtained from a boy between 10 and 17 years old in good health. Sequencing was performed on blood. The V call is TRBV7-9, the J call TRBJ2-5; D is undetermined. DNA of the CDR3: TGTGCCAGCAGCCATGATAACGAAGAGACCCAGTACTTC. Amino acids: CASSHDNEETQYF. Based on the CDR3 plus reference TRBV7-9 and TRBJ2-5, the full variable domain is DTGVSQNPRHKITKRGQNVTFRCDPISEHNRLYWYRQTLGQGPEFLTYFQNEAQLEKSRLLSDRFSAERPKGSFSTLEIQRTEQGDSAMYLCASSHDNEETQYFGPGTRLLVL.